This record covers a single T cell receptor beta chain. The sample is drawn from a study of blood T cell repertoires in COVID-19. Study-wide context: COVID-19 samples collected from the United States, Italy and Spain covered acute and convalescent phases.

Germline V gives CDR1 MDHEN, CDR2 SYDVKM. The CDR3 length is 14 residues. Trimming at V came to 5 bases and at J to 5 bases, leaving 4 bases not matched to a gene. Per the original data handling: The authors estimated nucleated cell counts from reference gene primer amplification. TCRdb keeps only in-frame clones here, not all; method: immunoSEQ multiplex PCR. D and trimming come from the DNA, and the V and J calls and clone size come from that table. The data contain around 190,000 clones, 82% of them singletons. Sequenced input: peripheral blood. The sequence was obtained from a woman in her sixties or seventies with COVID-19, enrolled during active disease. The chain employs TRBV28 and TRBJ2-1, with 9 bases matching TRBD1. CDR3 protein: CASSGQGPDNEQFF. In nucleotides, the CDR3 is TGTGCCAGCAGTGGACAGGGGCCTGACAATGAGCAGTTCTTC.